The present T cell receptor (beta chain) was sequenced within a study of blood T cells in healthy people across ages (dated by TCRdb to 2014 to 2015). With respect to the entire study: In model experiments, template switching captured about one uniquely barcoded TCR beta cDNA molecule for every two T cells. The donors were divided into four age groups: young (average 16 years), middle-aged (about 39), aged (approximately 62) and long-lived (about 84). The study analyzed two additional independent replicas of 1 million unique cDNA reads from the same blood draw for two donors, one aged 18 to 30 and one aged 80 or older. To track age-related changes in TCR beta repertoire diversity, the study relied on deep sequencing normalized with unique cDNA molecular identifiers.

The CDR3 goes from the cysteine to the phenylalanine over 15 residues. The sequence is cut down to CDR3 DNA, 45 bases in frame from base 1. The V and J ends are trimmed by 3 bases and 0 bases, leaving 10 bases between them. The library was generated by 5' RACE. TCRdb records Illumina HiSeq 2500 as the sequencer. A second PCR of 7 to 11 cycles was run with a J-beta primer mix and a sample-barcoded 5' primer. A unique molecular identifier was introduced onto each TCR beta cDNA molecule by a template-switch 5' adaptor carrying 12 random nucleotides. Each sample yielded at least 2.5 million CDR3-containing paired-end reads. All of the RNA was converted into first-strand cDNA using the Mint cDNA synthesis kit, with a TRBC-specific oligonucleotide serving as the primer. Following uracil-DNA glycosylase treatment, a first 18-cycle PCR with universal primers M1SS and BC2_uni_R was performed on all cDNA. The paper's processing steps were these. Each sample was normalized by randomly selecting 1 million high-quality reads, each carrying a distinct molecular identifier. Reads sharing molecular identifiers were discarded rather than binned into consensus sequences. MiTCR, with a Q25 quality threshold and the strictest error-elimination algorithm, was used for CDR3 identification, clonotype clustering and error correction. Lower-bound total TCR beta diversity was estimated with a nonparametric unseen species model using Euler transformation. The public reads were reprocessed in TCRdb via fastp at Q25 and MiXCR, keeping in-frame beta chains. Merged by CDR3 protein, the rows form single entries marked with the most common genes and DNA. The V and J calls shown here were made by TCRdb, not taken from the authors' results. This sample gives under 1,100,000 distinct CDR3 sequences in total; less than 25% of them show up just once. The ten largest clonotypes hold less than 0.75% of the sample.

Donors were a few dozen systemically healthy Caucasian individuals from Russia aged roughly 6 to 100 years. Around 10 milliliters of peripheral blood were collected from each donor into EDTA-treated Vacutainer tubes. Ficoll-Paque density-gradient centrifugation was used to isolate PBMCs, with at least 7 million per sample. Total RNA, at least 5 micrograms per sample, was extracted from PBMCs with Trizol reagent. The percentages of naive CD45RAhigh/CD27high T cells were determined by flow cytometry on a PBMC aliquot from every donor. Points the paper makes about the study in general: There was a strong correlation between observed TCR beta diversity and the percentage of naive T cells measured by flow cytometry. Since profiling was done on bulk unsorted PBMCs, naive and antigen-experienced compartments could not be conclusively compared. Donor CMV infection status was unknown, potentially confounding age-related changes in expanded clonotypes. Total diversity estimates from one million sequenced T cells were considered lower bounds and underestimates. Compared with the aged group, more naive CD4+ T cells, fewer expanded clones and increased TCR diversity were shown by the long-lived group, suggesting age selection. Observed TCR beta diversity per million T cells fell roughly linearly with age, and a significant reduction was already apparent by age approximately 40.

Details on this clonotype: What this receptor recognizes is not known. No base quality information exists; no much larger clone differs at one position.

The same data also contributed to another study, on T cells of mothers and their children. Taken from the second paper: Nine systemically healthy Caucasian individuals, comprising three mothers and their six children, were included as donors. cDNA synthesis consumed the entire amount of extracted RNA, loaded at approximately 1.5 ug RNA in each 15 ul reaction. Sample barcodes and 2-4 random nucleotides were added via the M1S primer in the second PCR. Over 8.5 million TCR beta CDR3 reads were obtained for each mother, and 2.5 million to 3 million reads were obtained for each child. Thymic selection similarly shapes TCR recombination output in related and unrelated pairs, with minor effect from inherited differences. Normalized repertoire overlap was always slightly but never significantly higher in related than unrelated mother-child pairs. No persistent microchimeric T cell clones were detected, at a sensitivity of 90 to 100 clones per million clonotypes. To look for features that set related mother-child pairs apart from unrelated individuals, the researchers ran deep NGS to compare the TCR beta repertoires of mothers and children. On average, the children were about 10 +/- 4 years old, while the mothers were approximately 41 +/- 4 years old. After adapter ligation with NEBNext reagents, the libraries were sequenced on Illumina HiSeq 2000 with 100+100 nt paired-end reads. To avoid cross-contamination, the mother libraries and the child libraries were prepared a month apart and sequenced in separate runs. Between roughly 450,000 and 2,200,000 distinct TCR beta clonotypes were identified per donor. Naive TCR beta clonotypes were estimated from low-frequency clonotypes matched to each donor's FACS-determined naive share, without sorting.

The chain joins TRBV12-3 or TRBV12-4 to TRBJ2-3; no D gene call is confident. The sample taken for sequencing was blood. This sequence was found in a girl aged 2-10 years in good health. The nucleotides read TGTGCCAGCAGTTTTGGACGCTTTAGCACAGATACGCAGTATTTT. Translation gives CASSFGRFSTDTQYF.